The present T cell receptor (beta chain) was sequenced within a study of T cells after somatic rescue of genetic block. V lost 3 bases to trimming and J lost 2 bases, with 14 bases between them. The CDR3 totals 15 residues. Germline CDR1 reads MNHNS; CDR2 reads SASEGT. The table lists this clone with a few counts. The data were produced by immunoSEQ multiplex PCR, yet TCRdb's version contains in-frame clones alone and is incomplete. The data contain some 13,000 clones, approximately 72% of them singletons. The TCR was taken from a boy aged 5 to 17. The chain has TRBV6-1 and TRBJ2-7, with D unresolved. Sequencing input: peripheral blood mononuclear cells (PBMCs). The CDR3 spells CASSDFWAGAYEQYF. The CDR3 region has the DNA TGTGCCAGCAGTGATTTTTGGGCCGGAGCCTACGAGCAGTACTTC.